The 24 T cell receptor beta chains in this list originate from one sample, sequenced in a study of OX40 agonist ivuxolimab in advanced cancers. TCRdb's table, derived via immunoSEQ multiplex PCR, lists solely in-frame clones and lacks some. The sample records 85,000 or so clones, about 86% being singletons. The sequences come from CD4+ or CD8+ T cells sorted from blood, collected in a trial of the OX40 agonist ivuxolimab. These receptor sequences come from an adult with an advanced solid tumor such as melanoma, head and neck, liver or kidney cancer.

The chain has TRBV7-3 and TRBJ2-5, with 8 bases identical to TRBD1. After removal of 5 bases from V and 2 bases from J, the junction contained 7 bases not matched to a gene. This CDR3 is built from 15 residues. Germline-derived CDR1 and CDR2 are SGHTA and FQGTGA. CDR3 sequence reads: CASSPQGGPQETQYF. DNA of the CDR3: TGTGCCAGCAGCCCACAGGGGGGCCCGCAAGAGACCCAGTACTTC.

This sequence joins TRBV11-2 and TRBJ1-6; possibly TRBD1 for D (5 bases). Germline V gene data show CDR1 as SGHAT and CDR2 as FQNNGV. V was shortened by 0 bases and J by 6 bases, with 9 bases between the two germline ends. The CDR3 runs 15 residues. The chain's CDR3 is CASSLESGANSPLHF. CDR3 bases: TGTGCCAGCAGCTTAGAGTCCGGGGCTAATTCACCCCTCCACTTT. The full variable domain, in which reference TRBV11-2 and TRBJ1-6 provide the parts outside the CDR3, is EAGVAQSPRYKIIEKRQSVAFWCNPISGHATLYWYQQILGQGPKLLIQFQNNGVVDDSQLPKDRFSAERLKGVDSTLKIQPAKLEDSAVYLCASSLESGANSPLHFGNGTRLTVT.

The rearrangement joins TRBV30 to TRBJ1-6; no reliable D call. Trimming pared 3 bases from V and 7 bases from J, leaving 4 bases between. CDR1 and CDR2 (germline): GTSNPN, SVGIG (reference sequence). CDR3 length: 11 residues. CDR3 coding DNA: TGTGCCTGGAGCATGAATTCACCCCTCCACTTT. This encodes CAWSMNSPLHF.

This clone occurred once. The chain carries TRBV30 and TRBJ1-2, with D possibly matching TRBD1 (5 bases). This CDR3 is built from 12 residues. Germline CDR1 GTSNPN, CDR2 SVGIG (reference sequence). V was cut by 5 bases and J by 5 bases, with 12 bases left in between. CDR3 nucleotide sequence: TGTGCCTGGGTTCAGGGAGGATATGGCTACACCTTC. This gives the protein CAWVQGGYGYTF.

The rearrangement links TRBV4-2 to TRBJ2-2; D uncertain. From germline, CDR1 is LGHNA and CDR2 YNFKEQ. Deletions cut 1 base from V and 3 bases from J, with 6 bases between. This CDR3 has 14 residues. CDR3 DNA: TGTGCCAGCAGCCAAGCAAGGGACACCGGGGAGCTGTTTTTT. Protein: CASSQARDTGELFF.

This sequence joins TRBV6-5 and TRBJ1-4, with no clear D. The germline V gene has CDR1 MNHEY and CDR2 SVGAGI. This CDR3 is 15 amino acids long. V was pared by 6 bases and J by 0 bases, with 11 bases between. CDR3 sequence: CASSPSLATNEKLFF. The CDR3 DNA reads TGTGCCAGCAGCCCTAGTTTGGCAACTAATGAAAAACTGTTTTTT.

The chain couples TRBV28 to TRBJ2-7; D remains unclear. The germline CDR1 and CDR2 sequences are MDHEN and SYDVKM. The CDR3 contains 11 residues. V was shortened by 3 bases and J by 5 bases, with 5 bases between the two germline ends. In DNA form, the CDR3 reads TGTGCCAGCAGTTTGAAGCACGAGCAGTACTTC. Its protein is CASSLKHEQYF.

The genes are TRBV5-1 and TRBJ1-3; 8 bases line up with TRBD1. J lost 0 bases, V lost 4 bases, and 0 bases had no gene match. The CDR3 has 14 amino acids. Germline V gene sequence: CDR1 SGHRS, CDR2 YFSETQ. The CDR3 sequence is CASSGQGSGNTIYF. The CDR3 DNA reads as TGCGCCAGCAGCGGACAGGGCTCTGGAAACACCATATATTTT.

Only one count was recorded for this clone. This chain uses TRBV9 with TRBJ2-3, with D perhaps TRBD2 (6 bases). CDR3 length equals 17 residues. Germline CDR1 SGDLS, CDR2 YYNGEE. Trimming cost V 0 bases and J 0 bases, with 14 bases left between them. The CDR3: CASSVEIGGLSTDTQYF. The DNA of the CDR3 is TGTGCCAGCAGCGTAGAAATCGGGGGATTAAGCACAGATACGCAGTATTTT.

The chain couples TRBV9 to TRBJ1-5, with TRBD1 matching over 8 bases. The V gene end was trimmed by 3 bases and the J gene end by 4 bases; junction bases not matched to a gene: 12. This CDR3 contains 17 residues. The germline V gene has CDR1 SGDLS and CDR2 YYNGEE. The CDR3 reads CASSASTGASGNQPQHF. DNA of the CDR3: TGTGCCAGCAGCGCCTCGACAGGGGCAAGCGGAAATCAGCCCCAGCATTTT. Drawing the rest from reference TRBV9 and TRBJ1-5, the complete variable domain is DSGVTQTPKHLITATGQRVTLRCSPRSGDLSVYWYQQSLDQGLQFLIQYYNGEERAKGNILERFSAQQFPDLHSELNLSSLELGDSALYFCASSASTGASGNQPQHFGDGTRLSIL.

The chain joins TRBV4-1 to TRBJ1-4; D is unresolved. The CDR3 runs to 15 residues. Germline lookup yields CDR1 MGHRA and CDR2 YSYEKL. V lost 1 base, J lost 5 bases, and 11 bases lay in between. This chain's CDR3 is CASSQVLGMNEKLFF. Here the CDR3 DNA reads TGCGCCAGCAGCCAAGTTCTCGGGATGAATGAAAAACTGTTTTTT.

The V gene is TRBV7-2, the J gene TRBJ1-4; 8 bases line up with TRBD1. Germline V gives CDR1 SGHTA, CDR2 FQGNSA. V lost 6 bases, J lost 3 bases, and 9 bases stayed unmatched. The CDR3 is 16 residues long. The CDR3 loop reads CASRTGTGMANEKLFF. Written as DNA, the CDR3 is TGTGCCAGCAGAACCGGGACAGGCATGGCTAATGAAAAACTGTTTTTT.

This CDR3 reads CADLLHVPYEQYF. CDR3 DNA sequence: TGTGCCGACTTACTACACGTCCCCTACGAGCAGTACTTC. The J gene is TRBJ2-7, the V gene TRBV19; D is unresolved. The CDR3 loop spans 13 amino acids. Trimming removed 11 bases from V and 2 bases from J, with 16 bases in between. Germline V gene lookup returns CDR1 LNHDA and CDR2 SQIVND (reference sequence).

The table lists this clone with a count of one. The rearrangement links TRBV9 to TRBJ1-2; D may be TRBD1 (6 bases). The V and J ends lost 0 bases and 8 bases respectively, with 14 bases between them. The CDR3 length is 14 residues. Per germline, CDR1 SGDLS and CDR2 YYNGEE. CDR3: CASSVAEGVRGYTF. CDR3 DNA: TGTGCCAGCAGCGTAGCAGAGGGGGTGCGGGGCTACACCTTC.

The J gene is TRBJ1-4, the V gene TRBV30; D is unresolved. Germline lookup yields CDR1 GTSNPN and CDR2 SVGIG (reference sequence). The V and J ends lost 2 bases and 0 bases respectively, with 7 bases between them. The CDR3 totals 14 residues. The CDR3 reads CAWSHGPTNEKLFF. CDR3 DNA sequence: TGTGCCTGGAGTCATGGACCAACTAATGAAAAACTGTTTTTT.

V usage is TRBV7-9 and J usage is TRBJ1-1, with a tentative D call TRBD1 (6 bases). CDR1 is SEHNR, CDR2 FQNEAQ, per germline (reference sequence). V was shortened by 5 bases and J by 4 bases, with 14 bases between the two germline ends. This CDR3 spans 14 amino acids. The CDR3 bases are TGTGCCAGCAGCCCCGGGAACAGGGTCACTGAAGCTTTCTTT. Translating gives CASSPGNRVTEAFF.

This sequence joins TRBV4-2 and TRBJ1-3, with D possibly being TRBD1 (6 bases). The germline gives CDR1 LGHNA, CDR2 YNFKEQ. CDR3 length: 17 amino acids. Trimming shortened V by 3 bases and J by 0 bases, and 15 bases separated the two germline ends. CDR3 region: CASSHDGGSLSGNTIYF. The CDR3 nucleotides read TGTGCCAGCAGCCACGACGGGGGCAGTCTCTCTGGAAACACCATATATTTT.

This clone turned up a few times. Other DNA variants within this sample encode the same CDR3. The gene calls are TRBV5-1 and TRBJ1-1; D remains unclear. V was trimmed by 0 bases and J by 5 bases, leaving 8 bases between them. This CDR3 is built from 13 residues. Germline loops: CDR1 SGHRS, CDR2 YFSETQ. For the CDR3, the DNA is TGCGCCAGCAGCTTGGCTGTGAGAACTGAAGCTTTCTTT. Amino acids: CASSLAVRTEAFF.

This clone was seen only once. The rearrangement joins TRBV6-5 to TRBJ2-1; D perhaps matches TRBD2 (6 bases). This CDR3 is 13 amino acids long. Trimming pared 2 bases from V and 5 bases from J, leaving 7 bases between. Germline values: CDR1 MNHEY, CDR2 SVGAGI. CDR3 DNA sequence: TGTGCCAGCAGTTACGGGGGGAACAATGAGCAGTTCTTC. It codes for CASSYGGNNEQFF.

This clone was recorded only once. The chain links TRBV30 to TRBJ2-6, with 7 positions matching TRBD1. This CDR3 region has 11 residues. The V gene's germline CDR1 is GTSNPN and CDR2 SVGIG (reference sequence). J gave up 18 bases and V 4 bases, and 9 bases lay outside the gene matches. CDR3: CAWTITGERTF. In nucleotides, the CDR3 is TGTGCCTGGACTATAACAGGGGAAAGGACTTTC.

The chain joins TRBV6-5 to TRBJ2-7; unclear D gene. Per germline, CDR1 MNHEY and CDR2 SVGAGI. Trimming took 2 bases from V and 2 from J, leaving 10 bases between them. This CDR3 region has 14 residues. The CDR3 DNA is TGTGCCAGCAGTTACAGGGCAGGACCCTACGAGCAGTACTTC. Protein sequence: CASSYRAGPYEQYF.

The rearrangement joins TRBV6-1 to TRBJ1-1; a possible D gene is TRBD1 (5 bases). Trimming removed 1 base at V and 10 bases at J, with 10 bases between. The CDR3 is 12 residues long. Germline V gives CDR1 MNHNS, CDR2 SASEGT. This chain's CDR3 is CASSEDVRGAFF. For the CDR3, the DNA is TGTGCCAGCAGTGAAGATGTGAGGGGAGCTTTCTTT.

The chain joins TRBV6-5 to TRBJ1-4; D is possibly TRBD1 (6 bases). The CDR3 length is 14 residues. V was trimmed by 7 bases and J by 6 bases, leaving 15 bases between them. Germline V CDR1 and CDR2: MNHEY, SVGAGI. CDR3 sequence reads: CASKTQGGDEKLFF. The DNA of the CDR3 is TGTGCCAGCAAAACACAGGGTGGGGATGAAAAACTGTTTTTT.

V is TRBV19 and J is TRBJ1-6; 11 bases line up with TRBD1. CDR1 LNHDA and CDR2 SQIVND come from the germline V gene (reference sequence). V shed 4 bases, J shed 9 bases, and the junction held 5 bases outside the gene matches. The CDR3 is 15 amino acids. The CDR3 is CASSTGQGASSPLHF. The CDR3 DNA follows: TGTGCCAGTAGTACCGGACAGGGGGCTTCTTCACCCCTCCACTTT. The full variable domain, its missing parts supplied by reference TRBV19 and TRBJ1-6, is DGGITQSPKYLFRKEGQNVTLSCEQNLNHDAMYWYRQDPGQGLRLIYYSQIVNDFQKGDIAEGYSVSREKKESFPLTVTSAQKNPTAFYLCASSTGQGASSPLHFGNGTRLTVT.